Each of the 25 T cell receptor beta chains below was sequenced from the same sample in a study of blood T cell repertoires in COVID-19. Sequencing used immunoSEQ multiplex PCR; TCRdb keeps in-frame clones, though not all of them. In the table there are about 110,000 clones, 85% to 95% of which are singletons. Input material: peripheral blood. These receptors were taken from a woman aged 25 to 39 with acute or convalescent COVID-19.

This clone was seen only a few times. This chain connects TRBV6-5 to TRBJ1-1; possible D gene TRBD1, 6 bases. Trimming shortened V by 6 bases and J by 7 bases, and 12 bases separated the two germline ends. This CDR3 region has 12 residues. Germline-derived CDR1 and CDR2 are MNHEY and SVGAGI. The CDR3 nucleotides read TGTGCCAGCAGAGACAGGCAGGTTGAAGCTTTCTTT. This sequence encodes CASRDRQVEAFF.

The chain combines TRBV6-2 or TRBV6-3 with TRBJ2-6; no clear D. In germline, CDR1 is MNHEY, CDR2 SVGEGT. Trimming took 0 bases from V and 0 from J, leaving 6 bases between them. This CDR3 has 16 amino acids. The CDR3 spells CASSYSRTSGANVLTF. In nucleotides, the CDR3 is TGTGCCAGCAGTTACTCGAGAACCTCTGGGGCCAACGTCCTGACTTTC.

The V and J genes are TRBV28 and TRBJ2-3; 8 bases are a match to TRBD2. J gave up 2 bases and V 3 bases, and 4 bases lay outside the gene matches. CDR3 length equals 15 residues. Germline V gives CDR1 MDHEN, CDR2 SYDVKM. CDR3 in DNA: TGTGCCAGCAGTTTCGCGGGGGGTTACACAGATACGCAGTATTTT. It encodes CASSFAGGYTDTQYF.

V is TRBV6-2 or TRBV6-3 and J is TRBJ2-1; D perhaps matches TRBD2 (5 bases). The V and J ends lost 2 bases and 0 bases respectively, with 11 bases between them. Germline loops: CDR1 MNHEY, CDR2 SVGEGT. The CDR3 has 16 residues. The CDR3 coding sequence is TGTGCCAGCAGTTACGGAGGAGCGTCCTCCTACAATGAGCAGTTCTTC. It specifies CASSYGGASSYNEQFF.

The chain links TRBV7-2 to TRBJ1-5; D is possibly TRBD1 (6 bases). The V gene lost 1 base and the J gene lost 2 bases, with 12 bases spanning the gap. CDR1 and CDR2 from the germline V gene are SGHTA and FQGNSA. The CDR3 contains 16 residues. Here the CDR3 reads CASSLEQGVGNQPQHF. The CDR3 coding sequence is TGTGCCAGCAGCTTAGAACAGGGAGTAGGCAATCAGCCCCAGCATTTT.

The chain joins TRBV28 to TRBJ2-1; TRBD1 is a possible D gene (6 bases). Germline V gene sequence: CDR1 MDHEN, CDR2 SYDVKM. The CDR3 loop spans 16 amino acids. With 4 bases removed from V and 0 bases from J, the gap between germline ends came to 13 bases. For the CDR3, the DNA is TGTGCCAGCAGTTCTTCCGGGACAAACTCCTACAATGAGCAGTTCTTC. Translating gives CASSSSGTNSYNEQFF.

The V gene is TRBV7-9, the J gene TRBJ1-6; D is unclear. Trimming left V 3 bases short and J 2 bases short, with 8 bases between. There are 15 residues in the CDR3. CDR1 is SEHNR and CDR2 is FQNEAQ in the germline V gene (reference sequence). CDR3: CASSFDTTYNSPLHF. The CDR3 coding sequence is TGTGCCAGCAGCTTTGACACCACCTATAATTCACCCCTCCACTTT.

CDR3 in amino acids: CAIRRGAERDGYTF. CDR3 nucleotide sequence: TGTGCCATCAGAAGAGGGGCCGAGCGGGATGGCTACACCTTC. V and J are TRBV10-3 and TRBJ1-2, with D tentatively TRBD1 (5 bases). Between the trimmed V and J ends, which lost 6 bases and 6 bases, there was a span of 17 bases. Germline assignment: CDR1 ENHRY and CDR2 SYGVKD. CDR3 length: 14 amino acids.

The chain links TRBV28 to TRBJ1-5; D is undetermined. Germline assignment: CDR1 MDHEN and CDR2 SYDVKM. This CDR3 spans 17 amino acids. The germline V and J ends were trimmed by 4 bases and 7 bases, with 23 bases remaining between them. The CDR3 bases are TGTGCCAGCAGTTCCCCGATGGTTGACATCTCCCGCCAGCCCCAGCATTTT. This translates into CASSSPMVDISRQPQHF.

The V call is TRBV6-2 or TRBV6-3, the J call TRBJ1-1; TRBD1 matches at 8 bases. Trimming removed 5 bases from V and 4 bases from J; junction bases left unmatched: 9. The CDR3 spans 15 residues. CDR1 is MNHEY and CDR2 is SVGEGT in the germline V gene. The CDR3 loop is CASSPRQGRATEAFF. For the CDR3, the DNA is TGTGCCAGCAGTCCGAGACAGGGGCGAGCCACTGAAGCTTTCTTT.

The chain combines TRBV28 with TRBJ1-5, with 11 bases lining up with TRBD1. V dropped 2 bases and J dropped 7; count of bases not matched to a gene: 7. The length of the CDR3 is 16 residues. CDR1 and CDR2 (germline): MDHEN, SYDVKM. The CDR3 region is CASSLPDRGLLQPQHF. The DNA of the CDR3 is TGTGCCAGCAGTTTACCGGACAGGGGGCTTTTACAGCCCCAGCATTTT.

The V gene is TRBV18, the J gene TRBJ1-1; D call uncertain. Germline V gene sequence: CDR1 KGHSH, CDR2 LQKENI. V dropped 2 bases and J dropped 7 bases, with 14 bases sitting between them. This CDR3 comprises 14 residues. The CDR3 DNA reads TGTGCCAGCTCACCAAGTTTCTCTCCGGGTGAAGCTTTCTTT. Protein sequence: CASSPSFSPGEAFF.

A few counts support this clone. The chain links TRBV27 to TRBJ2-7; the D gene is possibly TRBD1 (5 bases). Germline V gene sequence: CDR1 MNHEY, CDR2 SMNVEV (reference sequence). There are 14 residues in the CDR3. Trimming left V 3 bases short and J 3 bases short, with 12 bases between. CDR3 sequence reads: CASSFRQGNYEQYF. DNA for the CDR3: TGTGCCAGCAGTTTTCGGCAGGGAAACTACGAGCAGTACTTC.

The DNA for the CDR3 is TGCGCCAGCAGCTTGGCTGCAACTAATGAAAAACTGTTTTTT. Its protein is CASSLAATNEKLFF. V is TRBV5-1 and J is TRBJ1-4; no reliable D call. CDR1 is SGHRS and CDR2 is YFSETQ in the germline V gene. Between the trimmed V and J ends, which lost 0 bases and 0 bases, there was a span of 3 bases. This CDR3 has 14 amino acids.

The V gene is TRBV3-1 (or the pseudogene TRBV3-2), the J gene TRBJ1-2; 8 positions match TRBD1. V was clipped by 4 bases and J by 4 bases; unmatched bases: 8. There are 15 residues in the CDR3. Germline CDR1 is LGHDT and CDR2 is YNNKEL (reference sequence). The CDR3 sequence is CASSPRDRKIYGYTF. The CDR3 region has the DNA TGTGCCAGCAGCCCCCGGGACAGGAAAATCTATGGCTACACCTTC.

The chain is built from TRBV28 and TRBJ1-6; 7 nucleotides match TRBD1. The V and J ends lost 5 bases and 0 bases, in that order; junction bases with no gene match: 13. This CDR3 contains 19 residues. From germline, CDR1 is MDHEN and CDR2 SYDVKM. The CDR3 region is CASSQPTGKISSYNSPLHF. The CDR3 nucleotides are TGTGCCAGCAGTCAGCCGACAGGGAAAATCAGCTCCTATAATTCACCCCTCCACTTT. The variable domain in full, with the rest retrieved from reference TRBV28 and TRBJ1-6, is DVKVTQSSRYLVKRTGEKVFLECVQDMDHENMFWYRQDPGLGLRLIYFSYDVKMKEKGDIPEGYSVSREKKERFSLILESASTNQTSMYLCASSQPTGKISSYNSPLHFGNGTRLTVT.

The V call is TRBV7-2, the J call TRBJ1-2, with D unresolved. CDR1 and CDR2 from the germline V gene are SGHTA and FQGNSA. Deletions cut 2 bases from V and 1 base from J, with 14 bases between. The CDR3 spans 16 residues. The CDR3, as DNA: TGTGCCAGCAGCTTAAGCGTCACAGACTATAACTATGGCTACACCTTC. It translates to CASSLSVTDYNYGYTF. The complete variable domain, with remaining parts taken from reference TRBV7-2 and TRBJ1-2, reads GAGVSQSPSNKVTEKGKDVELRCDPISGHTALYWYRQSLGQGLEFLIYFQGNSAPDKSGLPSDRFSAERTGGSVSTLTIQRTQQEDSAVYLCASSLSVTDYNYGYTFGSGTRLTVV.

The chain is built from TRBV6-5 and TRBJ1-4; 8 bases are shared with TRBD1. Germline lookup yields CDR1 MNHEY and CDR2 SVGAGI. V lost 8 bases, J lost 8 bases, and 7 bases stayed unmatched. The CDR3 has 13 residues. The CDR3, as DNA: TGTGCCAGCTCCGGACAGGGACGCGAAAAACTGTTTTTT. Translating it yields CASSGQGREKLFF.

This chain connects TRBV21-1 to TRBJ1-1; the D segment call TRBD1 is taken from the table without a DNA check. TRBV21-1 is an annotated pseudogene. The CDR3 extends over 15 amino acids. CDR3 DNA sequence: TGTGCCAGCAGCCTAAGACAGGAGAGGAACACTGAAGCTTTCTTT. Translating it yields CASSLRQERNTEAFF.

The chain couples TRBV2 to TRBJ1-1, with D possibly matching TRBD1 (5 bases). V was cut by 1 base and J by 11 bases, with 11 bases left in between. CDR1 and CDR2 (germline): SNHLY, FYNNEI. This CDR3 is built from 12 residues. CDR3 sequence (DNA): TGTGCCAGCAGTGAAGGGAGGAGGGGCGCTTTCTTT. Its translation: CASSEGRRGAFF.

The V gene is TRBV5-4, the J gene TRBJ2-2; 11 bases align to TRBD2. Germline trimming cut 0 bases from V and 7 bases from J; bases unmatched to any gene: 8. The CDR3 is made up of 17 amino acids. Per germline, CDR1 SGHNT and CDR2 YYREEE (reference sequence). The CDR3 DNA sequence: TGTGCCAGCAGCTTGGATAGTAGCGGGGGGGCCTACGGGGAGCTGTTTTTT. This gives the protein CASSLDSSGGAYGELFF.

This rearrangement joins TRBV7-9 to TRBJ2-7; perhaps TRBD1 as D (6 bases). Germline V lookup: CDR1 SEHNR, CDR2 FQNEAQ (reference sequence). The CDR3 runs 15 residues. The V gene lost 0 bases and the J gene lost 0 bases, with 9 bases spanning the gap. This CDR3 reads CASSLAGTLSYEQYF. CDR3 DNA: TGTGCCAGCAGCTTAGCCGGGACACTCTCCTACGAGCAGTACTTC. Together with reference TRBV7-9 and TRBJ2-7, the CDR3 gives the full variable domain: DTGVSQNPRHKITKRGQNVTFRCDPISEHNRLYWYRQTLGQGPEFLTYFQNEAQLEKSRLLSDRFSAERPKGSFSTLEIQRTEQGDSAMYLCASSLAGTLSYEQYFGPGTRLTVT.

The V call is TRBV3-1 (or the pseudogene TRBV3-2), the J call TRBJ2-1, with a tentative D call TRBD2 (5 bases). CDR1 and CDR2 (germline): LGHDT, YNNKEL (reference sequence). Trimming cost V 5 bases and J 3 bases, with 11 bases left between them. The CDR3 has 14 residues. CDR3 bases: TGTGCCAGCAGCTCCCGGACTGGCTACAATGAGCAGTTCTTC. Its translation: CASSSRTGYNEQFF.

The chain couples TRBV7-2 to TRBJ2-1, with TRBD2 as a possible D gene (5 bases). Trimming pared 4 bases from V and 5 bases from J, leaving 15 bases between. Germline V gives CDR1 SGHTA, CDR2 FQGNSA. The CDR3 runs to 15 residues. CDR3 nucleotide sequence: TGTGCCAGCAGCTCACGGGGTCCTTGGAACAATGAGCAGTTCTTC. The encoded protein is CASSSRGPWNNEQFF.

The chain recombines TRBV11-2 with TRBJ2-5, with D possibly TRBD1 on 5 matching bases. CDR1 SGHAT and CDR2 FQNNGV come from the germline V gene. The CDR3 has 15 residues. Trimming shortened V by 2 bases and J by 2 bases, and 12 bases separated the two germline ends. The DNA for the CDR3 is TGTGCCAGCAGCTTACTATCCAGGGTGCAAGAGACCCAGTACTTC. This translates into CASSLLSRVQETQYF.